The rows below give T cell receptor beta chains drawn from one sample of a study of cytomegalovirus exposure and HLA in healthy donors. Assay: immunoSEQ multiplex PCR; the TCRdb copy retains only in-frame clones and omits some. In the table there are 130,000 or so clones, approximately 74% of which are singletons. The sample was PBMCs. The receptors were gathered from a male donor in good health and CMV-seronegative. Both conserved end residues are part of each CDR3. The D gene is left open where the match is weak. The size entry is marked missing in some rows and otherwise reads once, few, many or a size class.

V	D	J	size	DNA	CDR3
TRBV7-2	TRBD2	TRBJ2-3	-	TGTGCCAGCAGCTTACCGGGCCTAGCGGGGGCCTTACCCACAGATACGCAGTATTTT	CASSLPGLAGALPTDTQYF
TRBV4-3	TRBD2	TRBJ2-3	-	TGCGCCAGCAGCCAAAATAGCGGGAGCACAGATACGCAGTATTTT	CASSQNSGSTDTQYF
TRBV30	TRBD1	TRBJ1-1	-	TGTGCCTGGACCCTGGGACAGGGGAACACTGAAGCTTTCTTT	CAWTLGQGNTEAFF
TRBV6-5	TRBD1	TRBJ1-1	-	TGTGCCAGCAACACTCGACAGGGGTGGACTGAAGCTTTCTTT	CASNTRQGWTEAFF
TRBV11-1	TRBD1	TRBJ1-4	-	TGTGCCAGCAGCACTTCCGGGACAGGGGCTGAAAAACTGTTTTTT	CASSTSGTGAEKLFF
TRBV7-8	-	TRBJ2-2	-	TGTGCCAGCAGCATAGGAAGCGGCAGAGCAGAAGGGGAGCTGTTTTTT	CASSIGSGRAEGELFF
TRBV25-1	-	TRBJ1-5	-	TGTGCCAGCAGTCACAGCCCTGATCAGCCCCAGCATTTT	CASSHSPDQPQHF
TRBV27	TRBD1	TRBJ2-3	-	TGTGCCAGCAGTCGGACGACAGGGGTTCGGACAGATACGCAGTATTTT	CASSRTTGVRTDTQYF
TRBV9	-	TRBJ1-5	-	TGTGCCAGCAGCGCGGAGGGCTGGGATCAGCCCCAGCATTTT	CASSAEGWDQPQHF
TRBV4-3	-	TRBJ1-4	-	TGCGCCAGCAGCCCCCAAGCGTTGGCAGTTGCAACTAATGAAAAACTGTTTTTT	CASSPQALAVATNEKLFF
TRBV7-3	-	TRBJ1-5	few	TGTGCCAGCAGCCTGGGCAGGGATCAGCCCCAGCATTTT	CASSLGRDQPQHF
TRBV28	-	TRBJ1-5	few	TGTGCCAGCCGAGCAGGGAAACAGCCCCAGCATTTT	CASRAGKQPQHF
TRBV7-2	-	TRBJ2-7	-	TGTGCCAGCAGCTTAGACGTAACTAAGCACTACGAGCAGTACTTC	CASSLDVTKHYEQYF
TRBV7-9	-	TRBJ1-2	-	TGTGCCAGCAGCCCCACGGACCGATCAGGGCACTATGGCTACACCTTC	CASSPTDRSGHYGYTF
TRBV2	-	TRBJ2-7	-	TGTGCCAGCAGTGAAGAGTCCGGGGGATACGAGCAGTACTTC	CASSEESGGYEQYF
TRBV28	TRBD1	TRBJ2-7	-	TGTGCCAGCAGGCCCAGGGGGCCGTCGGGAGAGCAGTACTTC	CASRPRGPSGEQYF
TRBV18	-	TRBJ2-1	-	TGTGCCAGCTCACCACAGGGGCAGGGGAACGAGCAGTTCTTC	CASSPQGQGNEQFF
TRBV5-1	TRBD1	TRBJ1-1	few	TGCGCCAGCAGCTTGGAGGCTTCCAGGGGGACTCGTAGCACTGAAGCTTTCTTT	CASSLEASRGTRSTEAFF
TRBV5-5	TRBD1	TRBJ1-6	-	TGTGCCAGCAGGAAGGGGACAGGGGACTCACCCCTCCACTTT	CASRKGTGDSPLHF
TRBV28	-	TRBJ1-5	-	TGTGCCAGCAGTTTACTCAATCAGCCCCAGCATTTT	CASSLLNQPQHF
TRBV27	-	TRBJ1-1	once	TGTGCCAGCAGTTCGTACGAACAGGGCCCCGCGGAAGCTTTCTTT	CASSSYEQGPAEAFF
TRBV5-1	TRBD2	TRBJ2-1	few	TGCGCCAGCAGCTTCGGCATTAGCGGGGGGGTCTACAATGAGCAGTTCTTC	CASSFGISGGVYNEQFF
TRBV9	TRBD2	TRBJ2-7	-	TGTGCCAGCAGTGTGGATACGTTGGCGGGAGTCCACGAGCAGTACTTC	CASSVDTLAGVHEQYF
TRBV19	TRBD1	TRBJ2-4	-	TGTGCCAGTAGTCCGACAGGGGTCGGAAACATTCAGTACTTC	CASSPTGVGNIQYF
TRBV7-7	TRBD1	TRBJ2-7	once	TGTGCTAGCAGCCCCCGTGTAGGACAGGGGACCGAGCAGTACTTC	CASSPRVGQGTEQYF
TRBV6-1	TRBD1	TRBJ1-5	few	TGTGCCAGCAGTGGACGACAGGGGGGAAGCAATCAGCCCCAGCATTTT	CASSGRQGGSNQPQHF
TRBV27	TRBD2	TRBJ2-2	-	TGTGCCAGCAACTCTGGGACTAGCGGGAGACACACCGGGGAGCTGTTTTTT	CASNSGTSGRHTGELFF
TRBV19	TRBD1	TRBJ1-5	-	TGTGCCACGGGACAGGGAGGCCAGCCCCAGCATTTT	CATGQGGQPQHF
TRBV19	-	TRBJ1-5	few	TGTGCCAGTAGGCCGGGCGATGGAAGGGGTGACGCCTACAATCAGCCCCAGCATTTT	CASRPGDGRGDAYNQPQHF
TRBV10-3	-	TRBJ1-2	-	TGTGCCATCAGTGATACAGGGTTGAGTCTGGGCTACACCTTC	CAISDTGLSLGYTF
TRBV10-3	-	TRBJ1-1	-	TGTGCCATCACTTCGGGTCCATACGCTGAAGCTTTCTTT	CAITSGPYAEAFF
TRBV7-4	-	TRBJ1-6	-	TGTGCCAACCCGCGACAGGCTAATTCACCCCTCCACTTT	CANPRQANSPLHF
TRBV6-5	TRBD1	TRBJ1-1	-	TGTACCAGCAGTTCGGACAGGCTATCAGAAGCCTTCTTT	CTSSSDRLSEAFF
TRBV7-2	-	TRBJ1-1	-	TGTGCCAGCAGCTTAGCAGGGGGAAGCGGCACTGAAGCTTTCTTT	CASSLAGGSGTEAFF
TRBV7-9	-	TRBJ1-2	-	TGTTCCAGCAGCTTGACTCGGGGGGGAGTTTCCTATGGCTACACCTTC	CSSSLTRGGVSYGYTF
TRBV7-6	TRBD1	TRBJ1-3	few	TGTGCCAGCTCCCAGGGGGTGTCTGGAAACACCATATATTTT	CASSQGVSGNTIYF
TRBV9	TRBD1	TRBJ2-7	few	TGTGCCAGCAGCGTGGGGACAGTTCTCTACGAGCAGTACTTC	CASSVGTVLYEQYF
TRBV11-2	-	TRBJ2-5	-	TGTGCCAGCAGCTTAAGAGGGCAGCGCCAAGAGACCCAGTACTTC	CASSLRGQRQETQYF
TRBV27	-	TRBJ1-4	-	TGTGCCAGCAGTCCCAGGGGTTTTAATAATGAAAAACTGTTTTTT	CASSPRGFNNEKLFF
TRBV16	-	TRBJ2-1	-	TGTGCCAGCAGCCCAACCACAAGGAGTGAGCAGTTCTTC	CASSPTTRSEQFF
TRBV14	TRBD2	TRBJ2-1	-	TGTGCCAGCAGGGGCGGGGGTCGGAATGAGCAGTTCTTC	CASRGGGRNEQFF
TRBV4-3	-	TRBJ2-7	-	TGCGCCAGCAGCCAAGAAATGGGTTGGAGTGACGAGCAGTACTTC	CASSQEMGWSDEQYF
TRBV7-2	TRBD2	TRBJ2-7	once	TGTGCCAGCAGCCGTCGGGGGGTACCGGAGAGCGAGCAGTACTTC	CASSRRGVPESEQYF
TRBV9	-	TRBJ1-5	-	TGTGCCAGCAGCCCCGGCCTGGGGGAGGGCAATCAGCCCCAGCATTTT	CASSPGLGEGNQPQHF
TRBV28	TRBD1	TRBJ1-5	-	TGTGCCAGCCGGACAGGGGTCAGCAATCAGCCCCAGCATTTT	CASRTGVSNQPQHF
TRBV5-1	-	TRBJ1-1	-	TGCGCCAGCAGCTCTGACAGCTGGCCTGAAGCTTTCTTT	CASSSDSWPEAFF
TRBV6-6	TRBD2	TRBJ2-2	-	TGTGCCAGCAGTCCACTAGCGGGGGGAGTGCTGTTTTTT	CASSPLAGGVLFF
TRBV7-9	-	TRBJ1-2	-	TGTGCCAGCAGCGCACTACAGGGAAGCTATGGCTACACCTTC	CASSALQGSYGYTF
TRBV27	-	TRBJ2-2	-	TGTGCCAGCAGTTTATTCGGCATCGGACAGACGAACACCGGGGAGCTGTTTTTT	CASSLFGIGQTNTGELFF
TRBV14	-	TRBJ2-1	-	TGTGCCAGCAGCCAACCCGGGAGAAACAATGAGCAGTTCTTC	CASSQPGRNNEQFF
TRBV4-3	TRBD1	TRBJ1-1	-	TGCGCCAGCAGCCAGGGACAGGGGTACGGGGATGAAGCTTTCTTT	CASSQGQGYGDEAFF
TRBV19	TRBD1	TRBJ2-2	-	TGTGCCAGTAGGAACAGGGGAGCGCCAACCGGGGAGCTGTTTTTT	CASRNRGAPTGELFF
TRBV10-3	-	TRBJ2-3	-	TGTGCCATCAGTGAATCCGGGGGTAGGACAGATACGCAGTATTTT	CAISESGGRTDTQYF
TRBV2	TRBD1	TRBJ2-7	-	TGTGCCAGCAGTGGGGACAGAATCTACGAGCAGTACTTC	CASSGDRIYEQYF
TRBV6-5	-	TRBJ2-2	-	TGTGCCAGCAGTTACGATTCAGGGACCGGGGAGCTGTTTTTT	CASSYDSGTGELFF
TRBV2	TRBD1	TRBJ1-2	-	TGTGCCAGCAGTGTGGACAGGGCGCCGGGCTATGGCTACACCTTC	CASSVDRAPGYGYTF
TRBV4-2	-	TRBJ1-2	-	TGTGCCAGCGGCCAAGATGGGAGGGCCCTAAGCTATGGCTACACCTTC	CASGQDGRALSYGYTF
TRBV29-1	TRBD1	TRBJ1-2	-	TGCAGCGTTGAAGAAGGGCAGGGGGCTGGTGGCTACACCTTC	CSVEEGQGAGGYTF
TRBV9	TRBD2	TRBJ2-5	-	TGTGCCAGCAGCGCCACTAGCGGGAGTGGAGAGACCCAGTACTTC	CASSATSGSGETQYF
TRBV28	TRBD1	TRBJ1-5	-	TGTGCCAGCAGTTTTGGACAGGCTCTGAGCAATCAGCCCCAGCATTTT	CASSFGQALSNQPQHF